This T cell receptor (beta chain) was found in a study of blood T cell repertoires in COVID-19. Some clones are missing from TCRdb's copy, which holds only in-frame ones; the method was immunoSEQ multiplex PCR. The sample has roughly 310,000 clones, roughly 90% seen once. The age range of participants was 18 to 89 years, with residence in fewer than 25 US areas. Donors were grouped by their self-reported clinical history. The receptor was isolated from a man aged 55-75 years who had recovered from COVID-19. The sequenced material came from PBMCs or T cells enriched from blood (not recorded which).

Here the CDR3 DNA reads TGCAGCGTGTGGACAGGGGGCGAATTGGCGTATGGCTACACCTTC. Translation: CSVWTGGELAYGYTF. The chain combines TRBV29-1 with TRBJ1-2, with 11 nucleotides matching TRBD1. The CDR3 is 15 residues long. Germline CDR1 and CDR2: SQVTM and ANQGSEA. Trimming removed 6 bases from V and 5 bases from J; junction bases left unmatched: 11.